The entry below describes one TCR beta chain. TCRdb reanalysed the RT-PCR reads using MiXCR and keeps one entry per CDR3 protein. The sample holds almost 700,000 distinct CDR3 sequences, over 12% seen once. This TCR was recovered from a female donor in good health, serving as a healthy control. Sequenced input: memory CD4+ T cells from blood.

The CDR3 reads CASSEGFQGYEQYF. CDR3 in DNA: TGTGCCAGCAGTGAAGGATTCCAGGGTTACGAGCAGTACTTC. The rearrangement links TRBV2 to TRBJ2-7, with D possibly TRBD1 on 5 matching bases. V lost 1 base and J lost 4, with 11 bases in between. The CDR3 sequence is 14 residues long. The germline V gene has CDR1 SNHLY and CDR2 FYNNEI.